The 15 T cell receptor beta chains reported below all come from one sample, sequenced in a study of blood T cell repertoires in COVID-19. Assay used: immunoSEQ multiplex PCR; TCRdb lists only in-frame clones, some missing. The sample lists around 280,000 clones, approximately 88% occurring once. The sample was PBMCs or T cells enriched from blood (not recorded which). The receptors were sampled from a middle-aged woman who had recovered from COVID-19.

The V call is TRBV7-9, the J call TRBJ2-2; a weak D match, TRBD1 (5 bases). The germline V gene has CDR1 SEHNR and CDR2 FQNEAQ (reference sequence). V was shortened by 5 bases and J by 1 base, with 20 bases between the two germline ends. There are 18 residues in the CDR3. CDR3 sequence: CASSQIGANRKNTGELFF. CDR3 coding DNA: TGTGCCAGCAGCCAGATAGGGGCTAACAGGAAGAACACCGGGGAGCTGTTTTTT.

V and J are TRBV7-8 and TRBJ2-2; the D is unclear. CDR1 is SGHVS, CDR2 FQNEAQ, per germline. The V and J ends lost 5 bases and 0 bases respectively, with 13 bases between them. The CDR3 has 16 residues. This CDR3 reads CASSAPAGTNTGELFF. The CDR3, as DNA: TGTGCCAGCAGCGCCCCGGCAGGCACGAACACCGGGGAGCTGTTTTTT.

V and J are TRBV2 and TRBJ1-2; D perhaps matches TRBD1 (5 bases). The CDR3 covers 12 residues. Germline values: CDR1 SNHLY, CDR2 FYNNEI. The germline V and J ends were trimmed by 9 bases and 2 bases, with 10 bases remaining between them. Here the CDR3 DNA reads TGTGCCAGTGCCGGGGGGAACTATGGCTACACCTTC. It codes for CASAGGNYGYTF.

The J gene is TRBJ2-4, the V gene TRBV7-9, with 9 bases identical to TRBD1. The V and J ends lost 5 bases and 2 bases, in that order; junction bases with no gene match: 7. There are 16 residues in the CDR3. From germline, CDR1 is SEHNR and CDR2 FQNEAQ (reference sequence). The CDR3 DNA sequence: TGTGCCAGCAGCCCAGGGACAGGGTTGTCCAAAAACATTCAGTACTTC. Its translation is CASSPGTGLSKNIQYF.

This chain connects TRBV5-1 to TRBJ2-1; D ambiguous. V was clipped by 2 bases and J by 6 bases, with 9 bases between them. Germline loops: CDR1 SGHRS, CDR2 YFSETQ. The CDR3 is 13 residues long. The CDR3 protein is CASSFHDFNEQFF. The DNA of the CDR3 is TGCGCCAGCAGCTTCCACGACTTCAATGAGCAGTTCTTC.

V and J are TRBV5-1 and TRBJ2-1, with TRBD2 matching 13 bases. Trimming took 1 base from V and 6 from J; bases not matched to a gene: 1. In germline, CDR1 is SGHRS, CDR2 YFSETQ. This CDR3 comprises 15 residues. The CDR3 sequence is CASSLWTSGSNEQFF. The CDR3 DNA follows: TGCGCCAGCAGCTTGTGGACTAGCGGGAGCAATGAGCAGTTCTTC.

The gene calls are TRBV4-2 and TRBJ1-1; D is ambiguous. Germline V gene lookup returns CDR1 LGHNA and CDR2 YNFKEQ. V lost 4 bases to trimming and J lost 7 bases, with 13 bases between them. This CDR3 is 13 amino acids long. The CDR3 spells CASSPTTPLEAFF. CDR3 in DNA: TGTGCCAGCAGCCCCACGACACCACTTGAAGCTTTCTTT.

This chain uses TRBV5-8 with TRBJ2-2; 7 nucleotides align to TRBD2. J lost 2 bases, V lost 1 base, and 2 bases had no gene match. The CDR3 covers 15 residues. The germline CDR1 and CDR2 sequences are SGHTS and YDEGEE. The CDR3 DNA reads TGTGCCAGCAGCTTGTGGGACTACAACACCGGGGAGCTGTTTTTT. Its protein product is CASSLWDYNTGELFF.

The chain links TRBV7-2 to TRBJ1-2, with D possibly TRBD1 on 6 matching bases. Germline V gene lookup returns CDR1 SGHTA and CDR2 FQGNSA. V was trimmed by 5 bases and J by 2 bases, leaving 12 bases between them. The CDR3 has 14 amino acids. CDR3 sequence reads: CASSRDTRNYGYTF. The CDR3 nucleotides read TGTGCCAGCAGCCGGGACACACGGAACTATGGCTACACCTTC.

This clone was counted a single time. The chain joins TRBV19 to TRBJ1-4; D is perhaps TRBD1 (5 bases). Germline V gene lookup returns CDR1 LNHDA and CDR2 SQIVND (reference sequence). V lost 4 bases to trimming and J lost 7 bases, with 13 bases between them. The length of the CDR3 is 14 residues. CDR3 region: CASSNPGLPEKLFF. The CDR3 DNA is TGTGCCAGTAGTAACCCGGGACTCCCTGAAAAACTGTTTTTT.

This clone was recorded only once. This sequence joins TRBV28 and TRBJ1-5, with D unresolved. V was clipped by 5 bases and J by 0 bases, with 5 bases between them. The germline V gene has CDR1 MDHEN and CDR2 SYDVKM. There are 13 residues in the CDR3. CDR3 DNA: TGTGCCAGCAGTGGGAGTAGCAATCAGCCCCAGCATTTT. This encodes CASSGSSNQPQHF.

This chain uses TRBV19 with TRBJ2-3; a possible D gene is TRBD2 (5 bases). Trimming cost V 5 bases and J 5 bases, with 8 bases left between them. CDR1 and CDR2 (germline): LNHDA, SQIVND (reference sequence). The CDR3 runs 12 residues. The CDR3 region is CASSAGLDTQYF. The CDR3 region has the DNA TGTGCCAGTAGTGCGGGCCTAGATACGCAGTATTTT.

This chain links TRBV4-1 with TRBJ2-5; D may be TRBD2 (5 bases). The V gene's germline CDR1 is MGHRA and CDR2 YSYEKL. Trimming removed 4 bases from V and 6 bases from J, with 9 bases in between. CDR3 size: 12 residues. The CDR3 DNA reads TGCGCCAGCAGCCTACCCGGGAAGACCCAGTACTTC. Translation: CASSLPGKTQYF.

The rearrangement links TRBV19 to TRBJ2-2, with 15 bases fitting TRBD2. The CDR3 totals 18 residues. CDR1 and CDR2 from the germline V gene are LNHDA and SQIVND (reference sequence). V shed 2 bases, J shed 4 bases, and the junction held 5 bases outside the gene matches. Written as DNA, the CDR3 is TGTGCCAGTAGTATACGGGGACTAGCGGGAGGTCCCACCGGGGAGCTGTTTTTT. As protein: CASSIRGLAGGPTGELFF. Full variable domain (rest looked up from reference TRBV19 and TRBJ2-2): DGGITQSPKYLFRKEGQNVTLSCEQNLNHDAMYWYRQDPGQGLRLIYYSQIVNDFQKGDIAEGYSVSREKKESFPLTVTSAQKNPTAFYLCASSIRGLAGGPTGELFFGEGSRLTVL.

CDR3 DNA sequence: TGTGCCAGTAGTACTCTTAAGCGGGGGAGGATCGCCTACAATGAGCAGTTCTTC. Amino acids: CASSTLKRGRIAYNEQFF. This chain joins TRBV19 and TRBJ2-1; 8 bases match TRBD2. J lost 2 bases, V lost 4 bases, and 13 bases had no gene match. The CDR3 is 18 amino acids. Germline V lookup: CDR1 LNHDA, CDR2 SQIVND (reference sequence).